A single sample gave rise to the 11 T cell receptor beta chains below, sequenced in a study of T cells after yellow fever vaccination. One entry per CDR3 protein, called by TCRdb with MiXCR from the 5' RACE reads. The sample consists of 170,000 or so distinct CDR3 sequences, 6.2% of them appearing once. Material: CD4+ T cells sorted from PBMCs, obtained on the day of the first yellow fever vaccination. The source is a man younger than 35 who received the YFV17D yellow fever vaccine.

The sample holds a few counts of this clonotype. The chain carries TRBV5-1 and TRBJ2-1; the match to TRBD2 covers 11 bases. V lost 0 bases to trimming and J lost 9 bases; unmatched junction nucleotides: 8. CDR1 and CDR2 (germline): SGHRS, YFSETQ. This CDR3 contains 16 residues. The CDR3 DNA follows: TGCGCCAGCAGCTTGGAGCTAGCGGGGGGCTTGGGTGAGCAGTTCTTC. This translates into CASSLELAGGLGEQFF.

In this sample, this clonotype turned up a few times. For the CDR3, the DNA is TGCGCCAGCAGCTTGGGAGGGACTACTCCCCCCTACGAGCAGTACGTC. Translating gives CASSLGGTTPPYEQYV. The J gene is TRBJ2-7, the V gene TRBV5-1; TRBD2 matches at 7 bases. Per germline, CDR1 SGHRS and CDR2 YFSETQ. This CDR3 has 16 residues. Unmatched junction bases numbered 8, after V lost 0 bases and J lost 2 bases.

This clonotype has just a few counts. This chain joins TRBV20-1 and TRBJ2-7; D is possibly TRBD1 or TRBD2 (5 bases each). This CDR3 has 14 residues. Germline CDR1 reads DFQATT; CDR2 reads SNEGSKA (reference sequence). V lost 3 bases to trimming and J lost 3 bases, with 15 bases between them. The CDR3 loop reads CSARRDGVHYEQYV. CDR3 sequence (DNA): TGCAGTGCTAGGAGGGACGGGGTCCACTACGAGCAGTACGTC.

Only a few counts were recorded for this clonotype. This sequence joins TRBV20-1 and TRBJ2-1; D is unclear. The V end lost 1 base, the J end lost 9 bases, and 1 base lay between the germline ends. Germline V gene lookup returns CDR1 DFQATT and CDR2 SNEGSKA (reference sequence). The CDR3 consists of 9 residues. The CDR3 region has the DNA TGCAGTGCTAGAGTTGAGCAGTTCTTC. This codes for CSARVEQFF.

Turning to this clonotype: A read error may be the cause here, since a much bigger clone is one base away. This chain joins TRBV20-1 and TRBJ1-1; the D is unclear. CDR3 length: 14 amino acids. V shed 6 bases and J shed 2 bases, with 16 bases lying between them. Germline V gives CDR1 DFQATT, CDR2 SNEGSKA (reference sequence). The CDR3: CSALHRAANTEAFF. The CDR3 region has the DNA TGCAGTGCCCTACATCGGGCAGCAAACACTGAAGCTTTCTTT.

The chain has TRBV18 and TRBJ1-1; tentatively, D is TRBD1 (5 bases). The V and J ends lost 6 bases and 4 bases respectively, with 15 bases between them. The CDR3 sequence is 14 residues long. Looked up from germline, CDR1 is KGHSH and CDR2 is LQKENI. This CDR3 reads CASSRAGTPTEAFF. The CDR3 region has the DNA TGTGCCAGCTCTCGGGCCGGGACCCCCACTGAAGCTTTCTTT.

This clonotype has a handful of counts. The CDR3 region is CASSFLASPYNEQFF. The DNA for the CDR3 is TGTGCCAGCAGCTTTTTGGCCAGTCCCTACAATGAGCAGTTCTTC. The V call is TRBV7-9, the J call TRBJ2-1; D call uncertain. Germline V gene sequence: CDR1 SEHNR, CDR2 FQNEAQ (reference sequence). CDR3 size: 15 residues. The ends were cut back, 3 bases at V and 2 bases at J, with 11 bases in the middle.

This clonotype was counted a few times. V and J are TRBV7-2 and TRBJ2-1; perhaps D is TRBD1 or TRBD2 (5 bases each). The CDR3 spans 16 residues. The germline CDR1 and CDR2 sequences are SGHTA and FQGNSA. V was cut by 5 bases and J by 2 bases, with 16 bases left in between. The CDR3 region is CASSKWGTAAYNEQFF. In nucleotides, the CDR3 is TGTGCCAGCAGCAAGTGGGGGACGGCGGCCTACAATGAGCAGTTCTTC. The entire variable domain, with the rest obtained from reference TRBV7-2 and TRBJ2-1, is as follows: GAGVSQSPSNKVTEKGKDVELRCDPISGHTALYWYRQSLGQGLEFLIYFQGNSAPDKSGLPSDRFSAERTGGSVSTLTIQRTQQEDSAVYLCASSKWGTAAYNEQFFGPGTRLTVL.

This clonotype showed up many times. The gene calls are TRBV7-2 and TRBJ2-2; 7 bases align to TRBD2. CDR1 is SGHTA and CDR2 is FQGNSA in the germline V gene. The CDR3 spans 13 residues. V shed 4 bases and J 6 bases; nucleotides not matched to a gene: 2. CDR3 residues: CASSSGLPGELFF. CDR3 nucleotides: TGTGCCAGCAGCTCGGGACTACCCGGGGAGCTGTTTTTT.

This clonotype was seen repeatedly, ten times or more. The chain couples TRBV7-3 to TRBJ2-2, with a tentative D call TRBD2 (6 bases). CDR1 SGHTA and CDR2 FQGTGA come from the germline V gene. The CDR3 spans 14 residues. Trimming cost V 0 bases and J 7 bases, with 9 bases left between them. DNA for the CDR3: TGTGCCAGCAGCTTAACTCTAGCGAACGGGGAGCTGTTTTTT. This translates into CASSLTLANGELFF. The whole variable domain, filled in from reference TRBV7-3 and TRBJ2-2, reads GAGVSQTPSNKVTEKGKYVELRCDPISGHTALYWYRQSLGQGPEFLIYFQGTGAADDSGLPNDRFFAVRPEGSVSTLKIQRTERGDSAVYLCASSLTLANGELFFGEGSRLTVL.

This clonotype was counted at least ten times. The genes are TRBV5-1 and TRBJ2-2, with D perhaps being TRBD1 or TRBD2 (6 bases each). The CDR3 runs to 15 residues. Germline V gives CDR1 SGHRS, CDR2 YFSETQ. V was shortened by 0 bases and J by 4 bases, with 10 bases between the two germline ends. For the CDR3, the DNA is TGCGCCAGCAGCTTGGCGGGGGCGCGCACCGGGGAGCTGTTTTTT. This encodes CASSLAGARTGELFF.